Listed here are 31 T cell receptor beta chains from one sample, sequenced in a study of blood T cell repertoires in COVID-19. The table came from immunoSEQ multiplex PCR; TCRdb's copy has only in-frame clones and leaves some out. The table shows more than 200,000 clones, with 88% occurring only once. The material sequenced was peripheral blood. These receptors were taken from a woman aged 55-75 years with acute or convalescent COVID-19.

The CDR3 sequence is CASRTTRNYGYTF. CDR3 sequence (DNA): TGTGCCAGTAGGACGACTCGGAACTATGGCTACACCTTC. The chain recombines TRBV19 with TRBJ1-2; D is undetermined. The germline CDR1 and CDR2 sequences are LNHDA and SQIVND (reference sequence). V was cut by 6 bases and J by 2 bases, with 10 bases left in between. The CDR3 has 13 residues. Full variable domain (missing parts from reference TRBV19 and TRBJ1-2): DGGITQSPKYLFRKEGQNVTLSCEQNLNHDAMYWYRQDPGQGLRLIYYSQIVNDFQKGDIAEGYSVSREKKESFPLTVTSAQKNPTAFYLCASRTTRNYGYTFGSGTRLTVV.

The chain employs TRBV27 and TRBJ2-7; 7 bases align to TRBD2. The CDR3 has 14 amino acids. Germline values: CDR1 MNHEY, CDR2 SMNVEV (reference sequence). J gave up 6 bases and V 5 bases, and 10 bases lay outside the gene matches. The CDR3 region has the DNA TGTGCCAGCAGTAGGCGGGGGAACTTGGGCGAGCAGTACTTC. Translating gives CASSRRGNLGEQYF.

The chain is built from TRBV5-4 and TRBJ1-2; D gene unclear. Germline lookup yields CDR1 SGHNT and CDR2 YYREEE (reference sequence). This CDR3 region has 14 residues. V gave up 0 bases and J gave up 6 bases, with 12 bases separating them. CDR3 sequence: CASSLASKSDGYTF. The CDR3 coding sequence is TGTGCCAGCAGCTTGGCTTCCAAGAGTGATGGCTACACCTTC.

This clone was seen once. The chain carries TRBV3-1 (or the pseudogene TRBV3-2) and TRBJ1-1; 7 nucleotides match TRBD1. This CDR3 has 15 residues. The V segment lost 4 bases and the J segment 5 bases; nucleotides outside the gene matches: 10. The germline V gene encodes CDR1 LGHDT and CDR2 YNNKEL (reference sequence). The CDR3: CASSRQTGIRTEAFF. CDR3 nucleotide sequence: TGTGCCAGCAGCCGTCAGACAGGGATTAGGACTGAAGCTTTCTTT.

This chain connects TRBV4-2 to TRBJ2-5; a possible D gene is TRBD1 (5 bases). The germline V gene encodes CDR1 LGHNA and CDR2 YNFKEQ. Trimming took 5 bases from V and 3 from J, leaving 10 bases between them. The CDR3 runs 13 residues. The CDR3 sequence is CASSARVKETQYF. The CDR3 DNA is TGTGCCAGCAGCGCCAGGGTAAAAGAGACCCAGTACTTC.

This clone was counted a single time. The rearrangement joins TRBV5-1 to TRBJ2-7, with D tentatively TRBD2 (5 bases). The CDR3 is 14 amino acids. Germline CDR1 is SGHRS and CDR2 is YFSETQ. The germline V and J ends were trimmed by 2 bases and 1 base, with 10 bases remaining between them. Here the CDR3 DNA reads TGCGCCAGCAGCTTCGGGGTATCTTCCTACGAGCAGTACTTC. This codes for CASSFGVSSYEQYF.

This chain links TRBV19 with TRBJ1-3; D is unresolved. CDR1 is LNHDA and CDR2 is SQIVND in the germline V gene (reference sequence). The CDR3 is made up of 16 amino acids. V lost 1 base, J lost 0 bases, and 10 bases lay in between. CDR3 region: CASSIVERRSGNTIYF. The CDR3 DNA reads as TGTGCCAGTAGTATAGTGGAGCGCCGCTCTGGAAACACCATATATTTT.

The V call is TRBV6-5, the J call TRBJ1-1, with TRBD1 identical over 11 bases. Germline trimming cut 2 bases from V and 11 bases from J; bases unmatched to any gene: 7. There are 14 residues in the CDR3. From germline, CDR1 is MNHEY and CDR2 SVGAGI. CDR3 residues: CASSYTGQGAVAFF. Written as DNA, the CDR3 is TGTGCCAGCAGTTACACAGGACAGGGGGCGGTCGCTTTCTTT.

CDR3 sequence: CASSRTSATDTQYF. The CDR3 bases are TGTGCCAGCTCCCGTACTAGCGCCACAGATACGCAGTATTTT. The gene calls are TRBV18 and TRBJ2-3; 7 nucleotides align to TRBD2. The CDR3 has 14 amino acids. With 6 bases clipped from V and 2 bases from J, the junction kept 5 bases outside the gene matches. The germline V gene encodes CDR1 KGHSH and CDR2 LQKENI.

This chain links TRBV4-1 with TRBJ1-2, with 10 bases that match TRBD1. CDR3 length equals 17 residues. With 0 bases clipped from V and 5 bases from J, the junction kept 9 bases outside the gene matches. From germline, CDR1 is MGHRA and CDR2 YSYEKL. The CDR3 DNA reads as TGCGCCAGCAGCCAAGATGGTCCGGACAGGGGGAATTATGGCTACACCTTC. This gives the protein CASSQDGPDRGNYGYTF.

The rearrangement joins TRBV25-1 to TRBJ1-2, with 7 bases lining up with TRBD1. From germline, CDR1 is MGHDK and CDR2 SYGVNS. V lost 1 base and J lost 3; bases outside the gene matches: 5. This CDR3 comprises 15 residues. CDR3 loop: CASSELDDRDYGYTF. The CDR3 nucleotides are TGTGCCAGCAGTGAATTAGATGACAGGGACTATGGCTACACCTTC.

The chain carries TRBV10-2 and TRBJ1-3; TRBD1 agrees at 7 bases. The CDR3 contains 15 residues. The V gene end was trimmed by 5 bases and the J gene end by 4 bases; junction bases not matched to a gene: 8. Germline V CDR1 and CDR2: WSHSY, SAAADI. The CDR3 protein is CASSPIQGSGNTIYF. CDR3 DNA: TGCGCCAGCAGTCCAATACAGGGGTCCGGAAACACCATATATTTT.

V usage is TRBV6-5 and J usage is TRBJ1-3; D call uncertain. The CDR3 is made up of 15 amino acids. Trimming removed 4 bases from V and 4 bases from J, with 14 bases in between. The V gene's germline CDR1 is MNHEY and CDR2 SVGAGI. CDR3 DNA sequence: TGTGCCAGCAGTTCAGAGCAGATCGGGGGAAACACCATATATTTT. Its protein product is CASSSEQIGGNTIYF.

In its sample, this clone was seen a few times. The chain employs TRBV10-1 and TRBJ1-4; TRBD1 agrees at 8 bases. With 7 bases clipped from V and 0 bases from J, the junction kept 4 bases outside the gene matches. CDR3 size: 15 residues. Germline CDR1 is WNHNN and CDR2 is SYGVQD (reference sequence). CDR3 loop: CASKGQGTTNEKLFF. CDR3 nucleotide sequence: TGCGCCAGCAAAGGACAGGGAACAACTAATGAAAAACTGTTTTTT.

The genes are TRBV5-1 and TRBJ2-1; TRBD2 might be the D (6 bases). Germline V gene lookup returns CDR1 SGHRS and CDR2 YFSETQ. The CDR3 sequence is 16 residues long. The ends were cut back, 1 base at V and 4 bases at J, with 15 bases in the middle. CDR3 nucleotides: TGCGCCAGCAGCTTGACGTCCAGCGGGTTTTACAATGAGCAGTTCTTC. It specifies CASSLTSSGFYNEQFF. Based on the CDR3 plus reference TRBV5-1 and TRBJ2-1, the full variable domain is KAGVTQTPRYLIKTRGQQVTLSCSPISGHRSVSWYQQTPGQGLQFLFEYFSETQRNKGNFPGRFSGRQFSNSRSEMNVSTLELGDSALYLCASSLTSSGFYNEQFFGPGTRLTVL.

The chain employs TRBV4-1 and TRBJ1-1; D gene uncertain. This CDR3 has 12 residues. Trimming shortened V by 4 bases and J by 6 bases, and 9 bases separated the two germline ends. Germline CDR1 MGHRA, CDR2 YSYEKL. The CDR3 bases are TGCGCCAGCAGCCTCGTTGGCTCTGAAGCTTTCTTT. This gives the protein CASSLVGSEAFF.

The genes are TRBV6-5 and TRBJ1-5, with D possibly matching TRBD1 (6 bases). The CDR3 has 15 amino acids. The V and J ends lost 8 bases and 0 bases respectively, with 14 bases between them. Germline V gene data show CDR1 as MNHEY and CDR2 as SVGAGI. This chain's CDR3 is CASGQDSHSNQPQHF. The CDR3 DNA follows: TGTGCCAGCGGCCAGGACAGCCATAGCAATCAGCCCCAGCATTTT.

The CDR3 nucleotides read TGTGCCAGCAGAACCGACAGGGTTTCACCCCTCCACTTT. Its protein is CASRTDRVSPLHF. The chain recombines TRBV28 with TRBJ1-6; 7 positions agree with TRBD1. J gave up 9 bases and V 6 bases, and 5 bases lay outside the gene matches. The CDR3 has 13 residues. Germline values: CDR1 MDHEN, CDR2 SYDVKM. Full variable domain (rest looked up from reference TRBV28 and TRBJ1-6): DVKVTQSSRYLVKRTGEKVFLECVQDMDHENMFWYRQDPGLGLRLIYFSYDVKMKEKGDIPEGYSVSREKKERFSLILESASTNQTSMYLCASRTDRVSPLHFGNGTRLTVT.

The rearrangement uses TRBV11-2 and TRBJ2-1, with D maybe TRBD2 (6 bases). CDR3 length: 13 residues. Germline lookup yields CDR1 SGHAT and CDR2 FQNNGV. Between the trimmed V and J ends, which lost 5 bases and 6 bases, there was a span of 11 bases. CDR3 loop: CASSPGGSNEQFF. CDR3 coding DNA: TGTGCCAGCAGCCCCGGGGGTAGCAATGAGCAGTTCTTC.

This chain connects TRBV6-1 to TRBJ1-5, with D perhaps matching TRBD1 (5 bases). Between the trimmed V and J ends, which lost 2 bases and 6 bases, there was a span of 17 bases. The CDR3 is 16 amino acids. The V gene's germline CDR1 is MNHNS and CDR2 SASEGT. The CDR3 region has the DNA TGTGCCAGCAGTGAACCCCGGGGGAGCTTTAGTCAGCCCCAGCATTTT. It encodes CASSEPRGSFSQPQHF.

The genes are TRBV6-2 or TRBV6-3 and TRBJ2-3, with 12 bases identical to TRBD2. V gave up 0 bases and J gave up 4 bases; unmatched junction bases: 5. Germline V gene data show CDR1 as MNHEY and CDR2 as SVGEGT. CDR3 length: 17 residues. The CDR3 bases are TGTGCCAGCAGTTACTCCCTCCTAGCGGGAGGGCCAGATACGCAGTATTTT. As protein: CASSYSLLAGGPDTQYF.

The chain recombines TRBV5-4 with TRBJ2-7, with D possibly TRBD1 on 7 matching bases. Germline lookup yields CDR1 SGHNT and CDR2 YYREEE (reference sequence). This CDR3 contains 14 residues. The V end was cut by 4 bases, the J end by 7 bases, with 18 bases between. CDR3: CASSPRQGLYEQYF. CDR3 sequence (DNA): TGTGCCAGCAGCCCTAGACAGGGACTCTATGAGCAGTACTTC.

The rearrangement joins TRBV5-6 to TRBJ2-7; 11 bases match TRBD1. The V gene end was trimmed by 3 bases and the J gene end by 3 bases; junction bases not matched to a gene: 5. Germline V CDR1 and CDR2: SGHDT, YYEEEE. This CDR3 region has 15 residues. The CDR3 spells CASSSPDRGLYEQYF. The CDR3 bases are TGTGCCAGCAGCTCTCCGGACAGGGGGCTCTACGAGCAGTACTTC.

The rearrangement uses TRBV19 and TRBJ1-1; no clear D. The CDR3 has 14 amino acids. CDR1 is LNHDA and CDR2 is SQIVND in the germline V gene (reference sequence). V was trimmed by 6 bases and J by 4 bases, leaving 15 bases between them. The CDR3 DNA reads as TGTGCCAGTAGCCAATTAATTGGGAGCACTGAAGCTTTCTTT. This encodes CASSQLIGSTEAFF.

This chain joins TRBV5-1 and TRBJ2-1, with TRBD1 identical over 9 bases. J was trimmed by 5 bases and V by 5 bases; bases with no gene match: 5. The CDR3 consists of 14 residues. Germline V gene lookup returns CDR1 SGHRS and CDR2 YFSETQ. The CDR3 region is CASRRTGANNEQFF. The CDR3 coding sequence is TGCGCCAGCAGACGGACAGGGGCCAACAATGAGCAGTTCTTC.

This clone was detected once. The rearrangement joins TRBV7-6 to TRBJ1-2, with 9 nucleotides matching TRBD1. Germline V gives CDR1 SGHVS, CDR2 FNYEAQ. After removal of 5 bases from V and 7 bases from J, the junction contained 11 bases not matched to a gene. The CDR3 covers 15 residues. The CDR3 DNA sequence: TGTGCCAGCAGCCCGAGGACAGGGGTGAGCGGTGGCTACACCTTC. Translation gives CASSPRTGVSGGYTF.

The gene calls are TRBV15 and TRBJ2-7, with D perhaps TRBD1 (6 bases). This CDR3 has 15 residues. V dropped 5 bases and J dropped 2 bases, with 16 bases sitting between them. CDR1 is LNHNV and CDR2 is YYDKDF in the germline V gene (reference sequence). CDR3 nucleotide sequence: TGTGCCACCAGCCCACGGTGGGACACAGCCTACGAGCAGTACTTC. Its translation is CATSPRWDTAYEQYF.

The V gene is TRBV7-9, the J gene TRBJ1-3, with D hard to call. V lost 0 bases to trimming and J lost 2 bases, with 8 bases between them. The CDR3 consists of 15 residues. The germline gives CDR1 SEHNR, CDR2 FQNEAQ (reference sequence). Here the CDR3 reads CASSLAWEAGNTIYF. CDR3 in DNA: TGTGCCAGCAGCTTAGCTTGGGAGGCTGGAAACACCATATATTTT. The whole variable domain, remainder taken from reference TRBV7-9 and TRBJ1-3, is DTGVSQNPRHKITKRGQNVTFRCDPISEHNRLYWYRQTLGQGPEFLTYFQNEAQLEKSRLLSDRFSAERPKGSFSTLEIQRTEQGDSAMYLCASSLAWEAGNTIYFGEGSWLTVV.

J is TRBJ1-5 and V is TRBV20-1; D remains ambiguous. The germline V gene encodes CDR1 DFQATT and CDR2 SNEGSKA (reference sequence). The length of the CDR3 is 13 residues. The V end lost 3 bases, the J end lost 3 bases, and 9 bases lay between the germline ends. CDR3 amino acids: CSASSLINQPQHF. The CDR3, as DNA: TGCAGTGCTAGTTCCCTTATCAATCAGCCCCAGCATTTT.

The CDR3 sequence: CSASERTDTQYF. The CDR3 DNA is TGCAGTGCTAGTGAGCGAACAGATACGCAGTATTTT. The V call is TRBV20-1, the J call TRBJ2-3; no clear D. Germline CDR1 and CDR2: DFQATT and SNEGSKA (reference sequence). V was clipped by 3 bases and J by 3 bases, with 7 bases between them. The CDR3 length is 12 residues.

The chain uses TRBV7-2 and TRBJ1-6, with a tentative D call TRBD1 (5 bases). Germline assignment: CDR1 SGHTA and CDR2 FQGNSA. CDR3 size: 16 residues. Trimming cost V 1 base and J 7 bases, with 14 bases left between them. The CDR3 loop is CASSLVGDLGNSPLHF. CDR3 nucleotides: TGTGCCAGCAGCTTAGTAGGGGATTTGGGAAATTCACCCCTCCACTTT.